This TCR beta chain was recorded in a study of cytomegalovirus exposure and HLA in healthy donors. Primers included in the PCR were 60 Vbeta and 13 Jbeta primers. TCRdb keeps only in-frame clones here, not all; method: immunoSEQ multiplex PCR. The data contain a few hundred thousand clones, about four fifths of them singletons. Overall study results and limits: What TCR beta sequences reportedly achieved was accurate prediction of HLA-A and HLA-B alleles in most subjects. TCR beta chains numbering more than 150 were designated cytomegalovirus-associated.

Remarks on this clone: Its specificity is not known.

Donors in the study were healthy people who gave bone marrow. These donors counted as nominally healthy when sampled, but unrecorded immune exposures were likely. The sequencing sample was made of PBMCs. The TCR originated in a middle-aged woman in good health and CMV-seropositive.

For the CDR3, the DNA is TGTGCCAGCAGTCCAGGGGGGAACACTGAAGCTTTCTTT. Translating gives CASSPGGNTEAFF. This chain joins TRBV27 and TRBJ1-1; 7 nucleotides agree with TRBD1. CDR3 size: 13 residues. V trimming: 5 bases; J trimming: 1 base; junction bases outside the gene matches: 1. CDR1 is MNHEY and CDR2 is SMNVEV in the germline V gene (reference sequence).